A single sample gave rise to the 19 T cell receptor beta chains below, sequenced in a study of T cell responses to AZD1222 COVID-19 vaccine. Clones were sequenced by immunoSEQ multiplex PCR, and TCRdb holds only the in-frame ones, with some missing. In the table there are some 160,000 clones, roughly nine tenths of which are singletons. The sample here was peripheral blood, taken 28 days after the second AZD1222 dose. These TCRs come from an adult who received the AZD1222 COVID-19 vaccine.

This clone was seen just once. The V gene is TRBV7-8, the J gene TRBJ2-5, with 7 nucleotides matching TRBD1. This CDR3 spans 16 amino acids. Germline-derived CDR1 and CDR2 are SGHVS and FQNEAQ. V lost 2 bases, J lost 1 base, and 7 bases stayed unmatched. CDR3: CASSLRQGSFQETQYF. The CDR3 DNA reads TGTGCCAGCAGCTTAAGACAGGGAAGCTTCCAAGAGACCCAGTACTTC.

The genes are TRBV7-2 and TRBJ1-2; 8 bases are shared with TRBD1. Germline V lookup: CDR1 SGHTA, CDR2 FQGNSA. V dropped 5 bases and J dropped 4; count of bases not matched to a gene: 12. The CDR3 extends over 16 amino acids. The CDR3 protein is CASSGTGGGFSYGYTF. The CDR3 nucleotides read TGTGCCAGCAGCGGGACAGGTGGAGGATTTTCCTATGGCTACACCTTC.

This chain links TRBV10-2 with TRBJ1-5; 7 bases match TRBD1. The junction had 10 bases not matched to a gene; V was cut back by 9 bases and J by 5 bases. This CDR3 contains 14 residues. Germline lookup yields CDR1 WSHSY and CDR2 SAAADI. The CDR3 reads CARTGEVEDQPQHF. CDR3 DNA sequence: TGCGCCAGAACAGGGGAGGTAGAGGATCAGCCCCAGCATTTT.

The chain employs TRBV4-1 and TRBJ2-7; D is possibly TRBD1 (5 bases). The V and J ends lost 1 base and 6 bases respectively, with 16 bases between them. There are 15 residues in the CDR3. Germline V CDR1 and CDR2: MGHRA, YSYEKL. The CDR3 nucleotides are TGCGCCAGCAGCCAAGGGGGCCATGGTTTAGGCGAGCAGTACTTC. Its protein product is CASSQGGHGLGEQYF.

The count of this clone is one. J is TRBJ2-3 and V is TRBV7-2; TRBD1 might be the D (6 bases). Germline CDR1 SGHTA, CDR2 FQGNSA. V was shortened by 5 bases and J by 4 bases, with 22 bases between the two germline ends. CDR3 size: 17 residues. CDR3 DNA sequence: TGTGCCAGCAGCCGGGTACAGGGAGCGATTCTGGCAGATACGCAGTATTTT. The encoded protein is CASSRVQGAILADTQYF.

The chain uses TRBV6-2 or TRBV6-3 and TRBJ2-2; 7 bases align to TRBD2. Germline trimming cut 6 bases from V and 6 bases from J; bases unmatched to any gene: 10. This CDR3 has 15 amino acids. CDR1 is MNHEY and CDR2 is SVGEGT in the germline V gene. CDR3 in DNA: TGTGCCAGCAGCCGCATGGGAGGGAAGGCCGGGGAGCTGTTTTTT. Its protein is CASSRMGGKAGELFF.

A single count supports this clone. The rearrangement uses TRBV15 and TRBJ1-2; no definite D call. CDR1 is LNHNV and CDR2 is YYDKDF in the germline V gene (reference sequence). Trimming removed 8 bases at V and 6 bases at J, with 25 bases between. The CDR3 covers 16 residues. The CDR3 nucleotides read TGTGCCACCCCCGGCCGTAGAAGGGCCCTAGAACATGGCTACACCTTC. Its translation is CATPGRRRALEHGYTF.

On this clone: A junction boundary mismatches the germline segment, possibly from a read error. The chain joins TRBV12-3 or TRBV12-4 to TRBJ2-7; 9 positions match TRBD1. This CDR3 has 11 amino acids. The CDR3 region is CASSRGQGLDF. CDR3 DNA: TGTGCCAGCAGCAGGGGACAGGGTCTGGACTTC.

In its sample, this clone was seen once. This chain uses TRBV27 with TRBJ2-1; TRBD1 matches at 10 bases. The CDR3 consists of 16 residues. CDR1 is MNHEY, CDR2 SMNVEV, per germline (reference sequence). After removal of 0 bases from V and 6 bases from J, the junction contained 5 bases not matched to a gene. DNA of the CDR3: TGTGCCAGCAGTTTATCATCGACAGGGGGCTTCAATGAGCAGTTCTTC. This gives the protein CASSLSSTGGFNEQFF.

The chain couples TRBV6-5 to TRBJ1-3; 8 nucleotides match TRBD1. CDR1 MNHEY and CDR2 SVGAGI come from the germline V gene. The CDR3 contains 15 residues. With V trimmed by 2 bases and J by 2 bases, 2 bases remained unmatched. The CDR3 sequence: CASSYDRGAGNTIYF. In DNA, the CDR3 is TGTGCCAGCAGTTACGACAGGGGAGCTGGAAACACCATATATTTT.

This rearrangement joins TRBV4-1 to TRBJ2-1, with 11 bases fitting TRBD1. CDR1 and CDR2 from the germline V gene are MGHRA and YSYEKL. V trimming: 0 bases; J trimming: 6 bases; junction bases outside the gene matches: 4. The CDR3 sequence is 16 residues long. As DNA, the CDR3 is TGCGCCAGCAGCCAAGAAGGACAGGGGGCAGGCAATGAGCAGTTCTTC. The encoded protein is CASSQEGQGAGNEQFF.

This clone was seen only once. The V and J genes are TRBV7-9 and TRBJ2-7; possible D gene TRBD2, 5 bases. Germline CDR1 SEHNR, CDR2 FQNEAQ (reference sequence). The CDR3 spans 14 residues. Trimming took 5 bases from V and 3 from J, leaving 14 bases between them. CDR3 protein: CASSAPARDYEQYF. The CDR3 region has the DNA TGTGCCAGCAGCGCACCTGCTCGGGACTACGAGCAGTACTTC. Drawing the rest from reference TRBV7-9 and TRBJ2-7, the complete variable domain is DTGVSQNPRHKITKRGQNVTFRCDPISEHNRLYWYRQTLGQGPEFLTYFQNEAQLEKSRLLSDRFSAERPKGSFSTLEIQRTEQGDSAMYLCASSAPARDYEQYFGPGTRLTVT.

V gene TRBV18 combines with J gene TRBJ2-5, with 13 bases that match TRBD2. Trimming removed 4 bases from V and 3 bases from J; junction bases left unmatched: 5. This CDR3 is 16 amino acids long. Germline values: CDR1 KGHSH, CDR2 LQKENI. CDR3 nucleotide sequence: TGTGCCAGCTCACTCGGACTAGCGGGGGCAAAAGAGACCCAGTACTTC. Translating it yields CASSLGLAGAKETQYF.

J is TRBJ1-2 and V is TRBV6-2 or TRBV6-3, with D hard to call. V lost 6 bases to trimming and J lost 1 base, with 12 bases between them. Germline V gene lookup returns CDR1 MNHEY and CDR2 SVGEGT. CDR3 length equals 14 residues. CDR3 sequence reads: CASSLDGNNYGYTF. CDR3 nucleotide sequence: TGTGCCAGCAGCCTAGATGGGAATAACTATGGCTACACCTTC.

The chain is built from TRBV6-4 and TRBJ1-2; TRBD1 matches at 7 bases. Germline V lookup: CDR1 MRHNA, CDR2 SNTAGT. V trimming: 6 bases; J trimming: 7 bases; junction bases outside the gene matches: 11. CDR3 length: 14 residues. CDR3 region: CASSLRQGTIGYTF. The CDR3 DNA reads TGTGCCAGCAGCCTCCGACAGGGTACGATTGGCTACACCTTC.

V and J are TRBV7-8 and TRBJ2-2; the match to TRBD2 covers 8 bases. The CDR3 spans 15 residues. The trim removed 6 bases at V and 6 bases at J, leaving 9 bases unmatched. Germline assignment: CDR1 SGHVS and CDR2 FQNEAQ. This CDR3 is CASRQNRGGPGELFF. CDR3 sequence (DNA): TGTGCCAGCAGGCAAAACCGGGGGGGCCCCGGGGAGCTGTTTTTT.

This chain connects TRBV4-1 to TRBJ2-1; 8 nucleotides align to TRBD2. The V gene's germline CDR1 is MGHRA and CDR2 YSYEKL. Trimming took 2 bases from V and 8 from J; bases not matched to a gene: 11. There are 16 residues in the CDR3. In nucleotides, the CDR3 is TGCGCCAGCAGCCAACGGGCGGGGGGCGCCGGCGATGAGCAGTTCTTC. Its protein product is CASSQRAGGAGDEQFF.

This clone was counted between two and nine times. The chain links TRBV5-1 to TRBJ2-1; no clear D gene. The CDR3 spans 14 residues. From germline, CDR1 is SGHRS and CDR2 YFSETQ. V was cut by 2 bases and J by 7 bases, with 13 bases left in between. CDR3 sequence: CASSLHSPGNEQFF. In nucleotides, the CDR3 is TGCGCCAGCAGCTTACATTCCCCCGGAAATGAGCAGTTCTTC.

This clone was seen more than once but under ten times. The rearrangement uses TRBV19 and TRBJ1-5; the match to TRBD1 covers 10 bases. The J segment lost 9 bases and the V segment lost 4 bases, leaving 9 bases of the junction unmatched. CDR3 size: 15 residues. From germline, CDR1 is LNHDA and CDR2 SQIVND (reference sequence). CDR3 in DNA: TGTGCCAGTAGTACTTCCGGGACAGGGGTCGGGCCCCAGCATTTT. Translated, it gives CASSTSGTGVGPQHF.